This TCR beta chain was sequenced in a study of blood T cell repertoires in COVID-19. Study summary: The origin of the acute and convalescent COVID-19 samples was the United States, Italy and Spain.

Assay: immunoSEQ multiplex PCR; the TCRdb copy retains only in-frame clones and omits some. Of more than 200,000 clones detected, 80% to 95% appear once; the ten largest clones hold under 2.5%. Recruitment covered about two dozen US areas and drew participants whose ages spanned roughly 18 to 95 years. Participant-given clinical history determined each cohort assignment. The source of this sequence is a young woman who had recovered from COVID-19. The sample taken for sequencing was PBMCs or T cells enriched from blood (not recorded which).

Here the CDR3 reads CASSPGQGRYNEQFF. The DNA of the CDR3 is TGTGCCAGCAGCCCGGGACAGGGTCGGTACAATGAGCAGTTCTTC. The J gene is TRBJ2-1, the V gene TRBV7-8, with 9 bases that match TRBD1. CDR1 SGHVS and CDR2 FQNEAQ come from the germline V gene. CDR3 length equals 15 residues. J was trimmed by 4 bases and V by 5 bases; bases with no gene match: 6.